This TCR beta chain was captured by sequencing in a study of T cell responses to AZD1222 COVID-19 vaccine. Profiled with immunoSEQ multiplex PCR; TCRdb holds only in-frame clones, not every one. The sample consists of approximately 100,000 clones, about 89% of them appearing once. CDR3 length: 11 amino acids. CDR1 and CDR2 from the germline V gene are SGHAT and FQNNGV. With 1 base removed from V and 7 bases from J, the gap between germline ends came to 4 bases. J is TRBJ1-2 and V is TRBV11-2; D is uncertain. The specimen was peripheral blood, collected 28 days after the second AZD1222 dose. The TCR originated in an adult who received the AZD1222 COVID-19 vaccine. This CDR3 is CASSLGAGYTF. In DNA form, the CDR3 reads TGTGCCAGCAGCTTAGGTGCTGGCTACACCTTC.